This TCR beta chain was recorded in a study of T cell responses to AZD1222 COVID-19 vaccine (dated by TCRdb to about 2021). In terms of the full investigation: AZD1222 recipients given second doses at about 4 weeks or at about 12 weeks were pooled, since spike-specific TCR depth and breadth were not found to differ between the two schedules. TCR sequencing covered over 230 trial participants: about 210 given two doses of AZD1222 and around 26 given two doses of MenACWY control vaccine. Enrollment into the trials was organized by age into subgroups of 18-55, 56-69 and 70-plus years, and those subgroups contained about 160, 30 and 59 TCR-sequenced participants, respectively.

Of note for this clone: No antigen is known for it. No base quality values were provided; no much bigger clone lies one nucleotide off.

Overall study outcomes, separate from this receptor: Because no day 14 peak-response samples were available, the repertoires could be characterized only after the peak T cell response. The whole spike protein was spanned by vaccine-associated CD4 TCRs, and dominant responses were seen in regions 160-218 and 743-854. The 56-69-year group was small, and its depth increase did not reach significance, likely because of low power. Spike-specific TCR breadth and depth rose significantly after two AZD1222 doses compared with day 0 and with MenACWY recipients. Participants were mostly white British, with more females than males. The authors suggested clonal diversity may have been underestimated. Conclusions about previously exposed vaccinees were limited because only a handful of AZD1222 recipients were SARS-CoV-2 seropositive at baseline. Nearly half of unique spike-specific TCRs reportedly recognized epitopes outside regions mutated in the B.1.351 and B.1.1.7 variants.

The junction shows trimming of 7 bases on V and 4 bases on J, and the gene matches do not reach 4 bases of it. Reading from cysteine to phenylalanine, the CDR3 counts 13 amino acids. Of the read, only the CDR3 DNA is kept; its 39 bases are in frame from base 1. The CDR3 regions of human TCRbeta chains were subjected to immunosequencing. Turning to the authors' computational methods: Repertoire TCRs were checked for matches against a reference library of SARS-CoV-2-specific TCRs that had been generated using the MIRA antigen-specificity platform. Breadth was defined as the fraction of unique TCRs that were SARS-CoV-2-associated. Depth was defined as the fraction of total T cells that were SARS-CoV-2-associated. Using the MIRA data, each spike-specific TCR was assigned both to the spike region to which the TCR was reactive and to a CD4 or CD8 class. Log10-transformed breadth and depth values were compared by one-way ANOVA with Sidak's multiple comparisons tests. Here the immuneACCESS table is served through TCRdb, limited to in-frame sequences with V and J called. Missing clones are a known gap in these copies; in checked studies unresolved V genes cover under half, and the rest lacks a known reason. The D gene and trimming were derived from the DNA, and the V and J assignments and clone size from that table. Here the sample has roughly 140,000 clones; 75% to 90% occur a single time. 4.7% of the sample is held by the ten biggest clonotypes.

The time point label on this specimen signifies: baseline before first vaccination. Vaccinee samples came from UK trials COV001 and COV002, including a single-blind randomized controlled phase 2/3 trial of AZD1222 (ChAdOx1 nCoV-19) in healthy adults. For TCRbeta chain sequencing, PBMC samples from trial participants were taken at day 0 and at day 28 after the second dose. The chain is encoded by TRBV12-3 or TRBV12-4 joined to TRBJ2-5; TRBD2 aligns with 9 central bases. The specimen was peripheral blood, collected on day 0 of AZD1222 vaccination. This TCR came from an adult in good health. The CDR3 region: CASTPTSGETQYF. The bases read TGTGCCAGCACCCCGACTAGCGGAGAGACCCAGTACTTC.